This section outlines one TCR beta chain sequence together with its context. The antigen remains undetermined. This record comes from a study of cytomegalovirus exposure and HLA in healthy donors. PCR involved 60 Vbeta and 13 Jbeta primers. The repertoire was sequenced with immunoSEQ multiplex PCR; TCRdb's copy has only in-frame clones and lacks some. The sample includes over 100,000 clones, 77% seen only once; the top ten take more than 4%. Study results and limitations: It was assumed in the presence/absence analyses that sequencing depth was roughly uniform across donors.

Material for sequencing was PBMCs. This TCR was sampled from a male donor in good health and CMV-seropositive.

The CDR3 reads CASSLDYTQYF. In nucleotides, the CDR3 is TGTGCCAGCAGCTTAGACTATACGCAGTATTTT. The chain employs TRBV7-9 and TRBJ2-3; D is ambiguous. Germline CDR1 SEHNR, CDR2 FQNEAQ (reference sequence). V lost 1 base and J lost 7, with 3 bases in between. This CDR3 comprises 11 residues.